This note documents a single T cell receptor (beta chain) sequence. Profiling relied on immunoSEQ multiplex PCR, and the TCRdb table lists in-frame clones only, not all of them. This sample yields 110,000 to 150,000 clones, of which roughly three quarters are seen a single time; about 9% belongs to the top ten. These data originate in a study of blood T cell repertoires in COVID-19. The clonotype comes from a man aged 45-65 years with active or convalescent COVID-19. Input material: peripheral blood.

DNA for the CDR3: TGTGCCAGCAGCCCCTTCGCGGGAGTGGGTGAGCAGTTCTTC. This sequence encodes CASSPFAGVGEQFF. The V call is TRBV7-3, the J call TRBJ2-1, with 7 bases that match TRBD2. Trimming at V came to 5 bases and at J to 9 bases, leaving 10 bases not matched to a gene. The CDR3 loop spans 14 amino acids. Looked up from germline, CDR1 is SGHTA and CDR2 is FQGTGA.